Presented here are 9 T cell receptor beta chains from one specimen sequenced in a study of shared clonotypes between healthy human individuals. TCRdb keeps only in-frame clones here, not all; method: immunoSEQ multiplex PCR. The table has about 1.1 million clones, approximately 80% seen once. Sample: memory CD4+ T cells from PBMCs. Subset indicated: CD45RA-negative fraction. These receptors were taken from a man aged 18 to 30 in good health. Some clones in this sample may be carry-over from other donors' samples.

V gene TRBV4-1 combines with J gene TRBJ2-7, with 7 bases aligning to TRBD2. This CDR3 has 16 residues. After removal of 0 bases from V and 3 bases from J, the junction contained 8 bases not matched to a gene. Germline lookup yields CDR1 MGHRA and CDR2 YSYEKL. The CDR3 DNA follows: TGCGCCAGCAGCCAAGATAGGGCTAGCGGCTACTACGAGCAGTACTTC. Amino acids: CASSQDRASGYYEQYF.

The chain employs TRBV28 and TRBJ2-5; D gene uncertain. This CDR3 is 15 amino acids long. With 6 bases removed from V and 4 bases from J, the gap between germline ends came to 18 bases. The germline V gene encodes CDR1 MDHEN and CDR2 SYDVKM. The CDR3 DNA reads as TGTGCCAGCAGCTCCCCCTCCAGTTCATTAGAGACCCAGTACTTC. As protein: CASSSPSSSLETQYF.

This clone has just one count. J is TRBJ2-1 and V is TRBV6-4, with D possibly being TRBD1 (5 bases). This CDR3 contains 14 residues. V lost 5 bases and J lost 10, with 18 bases in between. The germline CDR1 and CDR2 sequences are MRHNA and SNTAGT. The CDR3 DNA is TGTGCCAGCAGTAGAAGTCCGCAAGCAGGGGAGCAGTTCTTC. It specifies CASSRSPQAGEQFF.

The table lists this clone with a count of one. The chain recombines TRBV27 with TRBJ2-5; the D gene is possibly TRBD2 (7 bases). CDR1 and CDR2 from the germline V gene are MNHEY and SMNVEV (reference sequence). The CDR3 spans 15 residues. V lost 9 bases to trimming and J lost 3 bases, with 20 bases between them. CDR3 in amino acids: CASRAWGGVEETQYF. The CDR3 nucleotides are TGTGCCAGTCGCGCTTGGGGGGGCGTAGAAGAGACCCAGTACTTC.

The chain has TRBV11-2 and TRBJ1-2, with D perhaps matching TRBD1 (5 bases). The CDR3 loop spans 13 amino acids. Looked up from germline, CDR1 is SGHAT and CDR2 is FQNNGV. The V and J ends lost 3 bases and 4 bases respectively, with 9 bases between them. DNA of the CDR3: TGTGCCAGCAGCTTTGAGGGGAGCTATGGCTACACCTTC. It yields the protein CASSFEGSYGYTF.

This clone was seen more than once but under ten times. The gene calls are TRBV10-3 and TRBJ2-1, with D possibly matching TRBD2 (7 bases). The CDR3 totals 16 residues. V lost 7 bases and J lost 9, with 25 bases in between. CDR1 and CDR2 (germline): ENHRY, SYGVKD. CDR3 in amino acids: CAIKGSGGSVVGEQFF. The CDR3 coding sequence is TGTGCCATCAAGGGGTCGGGGGGCTCGGTCGTTGGTGAGCAGTTCTTC.

The gene calls are TRBV5-1 and TRBJ1-2; 8 nucleotides agree with TRBD1. This CDR3 is built from 13 residues. Trimming cost V 4 bases and J 6 bases; bases outside gene matches: 5. CDR1 and CDR2 (germline): SGHRS, YFSETQ. The CDR3: CASSLDRVNGYTF. CDR3 nucleotide sequence: TGCGCCAGCAGCCTGGACAGGGTTAATGGCTACACCTTC.

The V call is TRBV12-5, the J call TRBJ2-7, with D unresolved. The CDR3 covers 14 residues. Germline CDR1 and CDR2: LGHNT and FRNRAP. Between the trimmed V and J ends, which lost 6 bases and 3 bases, there was a span of 15 bases. CDR3 sequence: CASGLISRFYEQYF. As DNA, the CDR3 is TGTGCTAGTGGCCTGATCAGTAGATTCTACGAGCAGTACTTC.

This clone turned up a few times. The gene calls are TRBV4-2 and TRBJ2-5, with 7 bases fitting TRBD2. The germline CDR1 and CDR2 sequences are LGHNA and YNFKEQ. V lost 0 bases, J lost 4 bases, and 11 bases stayed unmatched. The CDR3 extends over 17 amino acids. The CDR3 sequence: CASSQDHRASGGETQYF. The CDR3 DNA reads TGTGCCAGCAGCCAAGATCATCGGGCTAGCGGTGGAGAGACCCAGTACTTC.